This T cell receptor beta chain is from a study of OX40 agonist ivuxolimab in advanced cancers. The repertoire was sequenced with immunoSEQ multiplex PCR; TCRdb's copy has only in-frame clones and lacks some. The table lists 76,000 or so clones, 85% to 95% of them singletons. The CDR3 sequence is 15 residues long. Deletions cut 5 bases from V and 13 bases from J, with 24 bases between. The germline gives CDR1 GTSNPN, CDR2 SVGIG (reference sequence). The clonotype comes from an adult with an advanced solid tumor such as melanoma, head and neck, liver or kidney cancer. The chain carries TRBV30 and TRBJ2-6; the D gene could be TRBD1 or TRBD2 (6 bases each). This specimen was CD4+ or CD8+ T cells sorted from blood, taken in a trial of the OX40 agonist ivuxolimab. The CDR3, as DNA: TGTGCCTGGGAGGCGGGGCCAGCACAGGGTGAGGTCCTGACTTTC. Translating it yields CAWEAGPAQGEVLTF. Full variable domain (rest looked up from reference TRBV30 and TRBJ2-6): SQTIHQWPATLVQPVGSPLSLECTVEGTSNPNLYWYRQAAGRGLQLLFYSVGIGQISSEVPQNLSASRPQDRQFILSSKKLLLSDSGFYLCAWEAGPAQGEVLTFGAGSRLTVL.